The 11 T cell receptor beta chains given below trace back to one sample, sequenced in a study of T-cell memory formation after mild COVID-19. TCRdb redid the calling of the 5' RACE reads with MiXCR, one entry per CDR3 protein. The table shows approximately 260,000 distinct CDR3 sequences, with approximately 15% occurring only once. The material sequenced was PBMCs or a T cell subset sorted from them (not recorded which). These receptors were taken from a man aged 18 to 29 who had mild COVID-19 (a few samples of this study predate the infection). Cell type and time point are not known.

This clonotype was counted between two and nine times. V gene TRBV18 combines with J gene TRBJ2-3, with TRBD1 identical over 7 bases. Germline V gives CDR1 KGHSH, CDR2 LQKENI. The CDR3 has 17 residues. J lost 5 bases, V lost 2 bases, and 13 bases had no gene match. CDR3 protein: CASSPSGQPGMVDTQYF. The DNA for the CDR3 is TGTGCCAGCTCACCATCGGGACAGCCTGGAATGGTAGATACGCAGTATTTT.

The sample holds many counts of this clonotype. The chain uses TRBV28 and TRBJ2-5; no clear D gene. Trimming took off 5 bases at V and 2 bases at J, with 9 bases between the two ends. The CDR3 length is 13 residues. Looked up from germline, CDR1 is MDHEN and CDR2 is SYDVKM. CDR3 amino acids: CASSPRLQETQYF. The CDR3 DNA follows: TGTGCCAGCAGTCCCAGGCTTCAAGAGACCCAGTACTTC. Using reference TRBV28 and TRBJ2-5 for the parts outside the CDR3, the full variable domain is DVKVTQSSRYLVKRTGEKVFLECVQDMDHENMFWYRQDPGLGLRLIYFSYDVKMKEKGDIPEGYSVSREKKERFSLILESASTNQTSMYLCASSPRLQETQYFGPGTRLLVL.

J is TRBJ2-5 and V is TRBV3-2; TRBD1 is the table's D call and was not checked against the DNA. TRBV3-2 is an annotated pseudogene. The CDR3 contains 16 residues. The CDR3 region is CASSPLPGQGLETQYF. The CDR3 DNA reads TGTGCCAGCAGCCCCCTTCCGGGACAGGGTTTGGAGACCCAGTACTTC.

The rearrangement uses TRBV7-9 and TRBJ1-2, with a weak D call TRBD1 (5 bases). The V end lost 4 bases, the J end lost 4 bases, and 13 bases lay between the germline ends. CDR1 and CDR2 (germline): SEHNR, FQNEAQ (reference sequence). This CDR3 is 14 amino acids long. The CDR3 reads CASSSRTGGYGYTF. CDR3 nucleotides: TGTGCCAGCAGCTCCCGTACGGGGGGCTATGGCTACACCTTC.

This clonotype was counted many times. The CDR3 here is CASSEGGGTDTQYF. The CDR3 nucleotides are TGTGCCAGCTCCGAGGGCGGGGGTACAGATACGCAGTATTTT. The chain carries TRBV9 and TRBJ2-3, with 7 positions matching TRBD2. The CDR3 is 14 amino acids. V gave up 7 bases and J gave up 3 bases; unmatched junction bases: 8. Germline loops: CDR1 SGDLS, CDR2 YYNGEE.

The V gene is TRBV30, the J gene TRBJ2-5, with D tentatively TRBD1 or TRBD2 (5 bases each). Germline lookup yields CDR1 GTSNPN and CDR2 SVGIG (reference sequence). Trimming removed 2 bases at V and 5 bases at J, with 18 bases between. CDR3 length equals 15 residues. This CDR3 reads CAWSPQGGWGETQYF. CDR3 sequence (DNA): TGTGCCTGGAGTCCTCAGGGCGGTTGGGGGGAGACCCAGTACTTC.

This clonotype was seen a few times. J is TRBJ2-7 and V is TRBV4-1; possible D gene TRBD2, 5 bases. The germline V and J ends were trimmed by 3 bases and 2 bases, with 11 bases remaining between them. This CDR3 has 14 residues. Germline CDR1 and CDR2: MGHRA and YSYEKL. CDR3 protein: CASSHAPGTYEQYF. The CDR3 bases are TGCGCCAGCAGCCACGCCCCGGGGACCTACGAGCAGTACTTC.

This clonotype was picked up a small number of times. The CDR3 loop is CASTVKYGYGYTF. Here the CDR3 DNA reads TGTGCCAGCACGGTTAAATACGGCTATGGCTACACCTTC. The rearrangement uses TRBV6-5 and TRBJ1-2, with D uncertain. Germline V gene lookup returns CDR1 MNHEY and CDR2 SVGAGI. The CDR3 length is 13 residues. The ends were cut back, 7 bases at V and 4 bases at J, with 13 bases in the middle.

The V and J genes are TRBV28 and TRBJ2-2; weak D call: TRBD2 (5 bases). Germline V gives CDR1 MDHEN, CDR2 SYDVKM. The V gene lost 3 bases and the J gene lost 1 base, with 9 bases spanning the gap. There are 15 residues in the CDR3. CDR3 region: CASSLSGQNTGELFF. CDR3 in DNA: TGTGCCAGCAGTTTGAGCGGCCAGAACACCGGGGAGCTGTTTTTT.

The chain employs TRBV4-3 and TRBJ2-3, with D uncertain. The CDR3 is 16 amino acids. Trimming took off 0 bases at V and 4 bases at J, with 14 bases between the two ends. Germline loops: CDR1 LGHNA, CDR2 YSLEER. CDR3 region: CASSQDLGPSADTQYF. The CDR3 DNA reads TGCGCCAGCAGCCAAGATCTGGGCCCTTCCGCAGATACGCAGTATTTT.

This clonotype was counted between two and nine times. The J gene is TRBJ2-3, the V gene TRBV5-1, with 10 nucleotides matching TRBD2. Trimming at V came to 0 bases and at J to 5 bases, leaving 6 bases not matched to a gene. The CDR3 consists of 16 residues. Per the germline V gene, CDR1 is SGHRS and CDR2 is YFSETQ. DNA of the CDR3: TGCGCCAGCAGCTTGGATCTAGCGGGGGTTTTAGATACGCAGTATTTT. It encodes CASSLDLAGVLDTQYF.